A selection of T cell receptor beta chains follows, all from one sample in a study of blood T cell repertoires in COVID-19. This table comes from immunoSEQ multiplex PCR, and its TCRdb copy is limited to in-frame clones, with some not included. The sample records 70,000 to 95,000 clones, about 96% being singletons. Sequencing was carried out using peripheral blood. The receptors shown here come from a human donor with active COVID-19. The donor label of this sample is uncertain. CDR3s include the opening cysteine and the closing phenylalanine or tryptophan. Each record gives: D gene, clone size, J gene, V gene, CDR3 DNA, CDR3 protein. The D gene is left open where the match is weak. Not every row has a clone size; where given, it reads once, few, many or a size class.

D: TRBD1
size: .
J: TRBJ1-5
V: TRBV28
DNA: TGTGCCAGCAGTCCCGGACAGGGTTGGCAGCCCCAGCATTTT
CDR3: CASSPGQGWQPQHF

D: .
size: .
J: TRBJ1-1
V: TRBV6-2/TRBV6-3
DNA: TGTGCCAGCAGTCGCCCATCTTCGGGGGGGTATTTT
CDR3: CASSRPSSGGYF

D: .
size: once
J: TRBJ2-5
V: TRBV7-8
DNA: TGTGCCAGCAGCTTAGTTCTTTCGAGAAAAGAGACCCAGTACTTC
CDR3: CASSLVLSRKETQYF

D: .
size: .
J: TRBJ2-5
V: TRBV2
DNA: TGTGCCAGCAGCGCGGGTCGTGGGTACCAAGAGACCCAGTACTTC
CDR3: CASSAGRGYQETQYF

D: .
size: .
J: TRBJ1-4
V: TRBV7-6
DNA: TGTGCCAGCAGCTTAAGGCCGACAGGTACTAATGAAAAACTGTTTTTT
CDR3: CASSLRPTGTNEKLFF

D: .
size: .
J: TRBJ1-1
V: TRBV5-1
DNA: TGCGCCAGCAGCAAGGACAGGAACACTGAAGCTTTCTTT
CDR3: CASSKDRNTEAFF

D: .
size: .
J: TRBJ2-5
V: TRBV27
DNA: TGTGCCAGCAGTTCCTTTAGAGGGCCTAAAAAAGAGACCCAGTACTTC
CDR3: CASSSFRGPKKETQYF

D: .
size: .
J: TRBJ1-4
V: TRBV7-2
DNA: TGTGCCAGCAGCTTACTCGGTAATGAAAAACTGTTTTTT
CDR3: CASSLLGNEKLFF

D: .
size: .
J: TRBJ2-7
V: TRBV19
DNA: TGTGCCAGTAGTATTTCGGCTAGCTCCTACGAGCAGTACTTC
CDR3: CASSISASSYEQYF

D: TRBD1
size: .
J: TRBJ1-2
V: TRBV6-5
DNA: TGTGCCAGCAGACTCGCAGGGGGCGGCGGCTACACCTTC
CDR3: CASRLAGGGGYTF

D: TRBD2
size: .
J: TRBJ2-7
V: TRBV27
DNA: TGTGCCAGCAGTTTATGGCGGGAGTCCTACGAGCAGTACTTC
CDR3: CASSLWRESYEQYF

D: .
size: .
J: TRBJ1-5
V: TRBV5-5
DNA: TGTGCCAGCAGCTTGGGAGTCGGTGGGGGCCGTCAGCCCCAGCATTTT
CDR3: CASSLGVGGGRQPQHF

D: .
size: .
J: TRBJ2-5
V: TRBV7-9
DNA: TGTGCCAGCAGCTCACAGGAGACCCAGTACTTC
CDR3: CASSSQETQYF

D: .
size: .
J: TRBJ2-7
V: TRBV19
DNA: TGTGCCAGTAGTATAGGGAGTTCGGACTACGAGCAGTACTTC
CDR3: CASSIGSSDYEQYF

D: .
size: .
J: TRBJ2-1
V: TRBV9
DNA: TGTGCCAGCAGCGTAGATAGTCTTACCTACAATGAGCAGTTCTTC
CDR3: CASSVDSLTYNEQFF

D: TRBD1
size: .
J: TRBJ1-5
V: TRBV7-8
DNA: TGTGCCAGCAGTCAGGGGGGCGCTCAGCCCCAGCATTTT
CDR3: CASSQGGAQPQHF

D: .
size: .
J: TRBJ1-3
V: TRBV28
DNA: TGTGCCAGCAGTTTTTTGCAGGGTTTGGCTGGAAACACCATATATTTT
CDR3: CASSFLQGLAGNTIYF

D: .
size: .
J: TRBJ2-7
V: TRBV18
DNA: TGTGCCAGCTCACCACGAGCTAAGAAGGTGCAGGCGTCATACGAGCAGTACTTC
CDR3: CASSPRAKKVQASYEQYF

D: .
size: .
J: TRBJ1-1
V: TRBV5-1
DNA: TGCGCCAGCAGCGGGAGAGGCAGGGGTTCGGTTGAAGCTTTCTTT
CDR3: CASSGRGRGSVEAFF

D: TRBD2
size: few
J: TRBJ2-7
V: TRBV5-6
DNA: TGTGCCAGCAGCTACGGACTAGCGGGAGCTCTCGAGCAGTACTTC
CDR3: CASSYGLAGALEQYF

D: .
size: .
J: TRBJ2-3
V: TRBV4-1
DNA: TGCGCCAGCAGCCAAGGGAGCGGCAGCACAGATACGCAGTATTTT
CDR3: CASSQGSGSTDTQYF

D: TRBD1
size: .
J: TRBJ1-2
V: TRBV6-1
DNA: TGTGCCAGCAGCCCCGACAGGGGATATGGCTACACCTTC
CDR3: CASSPDRGYGYTF

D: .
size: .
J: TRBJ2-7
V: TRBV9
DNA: TGTGCCAGCAGAGATGAGAGCTCCTACGAGCAGTACTTC
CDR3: CASRDESSYEQYF

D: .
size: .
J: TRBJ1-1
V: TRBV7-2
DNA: TGTGCCAGCAGCCTCATAGAATTCAATACAGGTTACACTGAAGCTTTCTTT
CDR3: CASSLIEFNTGYTEAFF

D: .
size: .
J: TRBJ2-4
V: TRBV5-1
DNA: TGCGCCAGCAGCTTCCTTGACACCTCCAAAAACATTCAGTACTTC
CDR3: CASSFLDTSKNIQYF

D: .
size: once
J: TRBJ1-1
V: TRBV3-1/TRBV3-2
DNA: TGTGCCAGCAGGGAGACAGCCTCCCACACTGAAGCTTTCTTT
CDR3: CASRETASHTEAFF

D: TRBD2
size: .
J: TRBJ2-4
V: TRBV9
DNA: TGTGCCAGCAGCGTGTACGGGACTAGCGGGAGTTTCGAAAACATTCAGTACTTC
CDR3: CASSVYGTSGSFENIQYF

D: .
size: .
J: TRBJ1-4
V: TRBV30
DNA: TGTGCCTGGAGTGTACAGGGTAGAAATGAAAAACTGTTTTTT
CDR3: CAWSVQGRNEKLFF

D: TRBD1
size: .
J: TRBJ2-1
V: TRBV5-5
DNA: TGTGCCAGCAGCTTGTACAGGGGAGTGGGCAATGAGCAGTTCTTC
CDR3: CASSLYRGVGNEQFF

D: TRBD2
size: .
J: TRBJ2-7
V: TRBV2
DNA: TGTGCCAGCAGTGTGGGAGGGTTTGACGAGCAGTACTTC
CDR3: CASSVGGFDEQYF

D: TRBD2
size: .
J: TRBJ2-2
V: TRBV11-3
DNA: TGTGCCAGCAGCCACGGACTAGCGGGGGCCGCGAACACCGGGGAGCTGTTTTTT
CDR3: CASSHGLAGAANTGELFF

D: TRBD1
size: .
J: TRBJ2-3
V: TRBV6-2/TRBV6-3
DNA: TGTGCCAGCAGTTCCCCAGACAGGGGAACCACAGATACGCAGTATTTT
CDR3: CASSSPDRGTTDTQYF

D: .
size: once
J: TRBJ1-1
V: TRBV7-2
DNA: TGTGCCAGCAGCCCAAGGAGGGGGGGCACTGAAGCTTTCTTT
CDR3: CASSPRRGGTEAFF

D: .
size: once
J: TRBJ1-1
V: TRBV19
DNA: TGTGCCAGTAGTGGCCAAATTGTGGCGAACACTGAAGCTTTCTTT
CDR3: CASSGQIVANTEAFF

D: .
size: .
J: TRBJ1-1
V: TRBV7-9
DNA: TGTGCCAGCAGCTTGACAGGAGTGGGCACTGAAGCTTTCTTT
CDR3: CASSLTGVGTEAFF

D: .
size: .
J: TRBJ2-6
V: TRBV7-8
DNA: TGTGCCAGCAGCCAACCCAACAGGGCTGGGGCCAACGTCCTGACTTTC
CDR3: CASSQPNRAGANVLTF

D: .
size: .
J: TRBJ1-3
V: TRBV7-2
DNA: TGTGCCAGCAGCTCAGATATACAGGAATTTAACACCATATATTTT
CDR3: CASSSDIQEFNTIYF

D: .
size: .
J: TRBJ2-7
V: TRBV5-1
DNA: TGCGCCAGCAGCCTACCTGTCAGGGTCGGGCGAGCGCCAGAATTACCCTACGAGCAGTACTTC
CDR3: CASSLPVRVGRAPELPYEQYF